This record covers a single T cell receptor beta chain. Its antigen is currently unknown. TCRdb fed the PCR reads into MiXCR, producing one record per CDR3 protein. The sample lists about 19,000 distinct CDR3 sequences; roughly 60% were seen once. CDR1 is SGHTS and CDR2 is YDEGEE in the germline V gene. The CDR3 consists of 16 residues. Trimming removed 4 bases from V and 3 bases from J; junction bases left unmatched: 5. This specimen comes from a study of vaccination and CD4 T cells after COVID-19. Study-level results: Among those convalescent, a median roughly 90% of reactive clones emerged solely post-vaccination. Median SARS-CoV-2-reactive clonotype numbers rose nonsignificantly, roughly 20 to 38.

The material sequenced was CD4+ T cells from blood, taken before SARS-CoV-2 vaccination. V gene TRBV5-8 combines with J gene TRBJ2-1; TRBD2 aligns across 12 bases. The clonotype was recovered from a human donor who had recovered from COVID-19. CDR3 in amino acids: CASSPLLAGGYNEQFF. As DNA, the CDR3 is TGTGCCAGCAGCCCCTTACTAGCGGGAGGCTACAATGAGCAGTTCTTC. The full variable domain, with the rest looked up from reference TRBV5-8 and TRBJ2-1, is EAGVTQSPTHLIKTRGQQATLRCSPISGHTSVYWYQQALGLGLQFLLWYDEGEERNRGNFPPRFSGRQFPNYSSELNVNALELEDSALYLCASSPLLAGGYNEQFFGPGTRLTVL.